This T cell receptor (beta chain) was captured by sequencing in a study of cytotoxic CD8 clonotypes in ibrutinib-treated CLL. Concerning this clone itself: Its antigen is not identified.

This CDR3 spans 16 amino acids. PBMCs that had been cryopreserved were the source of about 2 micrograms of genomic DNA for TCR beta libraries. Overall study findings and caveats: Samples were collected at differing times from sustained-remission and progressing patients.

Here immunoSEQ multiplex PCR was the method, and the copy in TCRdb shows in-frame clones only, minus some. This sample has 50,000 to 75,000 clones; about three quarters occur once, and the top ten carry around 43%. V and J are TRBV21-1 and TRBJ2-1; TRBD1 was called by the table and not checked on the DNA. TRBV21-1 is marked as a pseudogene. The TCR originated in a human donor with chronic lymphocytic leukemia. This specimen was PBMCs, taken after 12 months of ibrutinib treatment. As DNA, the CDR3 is TGTGCCAGCAGCAAAGTAAACTCACAGGGGGACAATGAGCAGTTCTTC. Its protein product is CASSKVNSQGDNEQFF.